Following are 5 T cell receptor beta chains from one sample sequenced in a study of T cell responses to AZD1222 COVID-19 vaccine. The protocol was immunoSEQ multiplex PCR, while the TCRdb copy is restricted to in-frame clones and leaves out a portion. The sample lists fewer than 150,000 clones; roughly 86% were seen once. The material sequenced was peripheral blood, taken 28 days after the second AZD1222 dose. These receptors originate from an adult who received the AZD1222 COVID-19 vaccine.

The CDR3 protein is CASRGLMEFYEQYF. CDR3 nucleotide sequence: TGTGCCAGCAGGGGTTTAATGGAATTCTACGAGCAGTACTTC. The V call is TRBV27, the J call TRBJ2-7, with D hard to call. Germline lookup yields CDR1 MNHEY and CDR2 SMNVEV (reference sequence). Trimming shortened V by 6 bases and J by 3 bases, and 15 bases separated the two germline ends. This CDR3 contains 14 residues.

Regarding this clone: This same CDR3 is encoded by further DNA sequences in the sample. The chain recombines TRBV6-5 with TRBJ2-2, with D unresolved. Germline V gene data show CDR1 as MNHEY and CDR2 as SVGAGI. The CDR3 contains 13 residues. V lost 0 bases and J lost 4, with 3 bases in between. The CDR3 loop is CASSYSGTGELFF. In nucleotides, the CDR3 is TGTGCCAGCAGTTACTCAGGCACCGGGGAGCTGTTTTTT.

The CDR3 here is CASTTWGGLGGREDETQYF. CDR3 coding DNA: TGTGCCAGCACCACCTGGGGAGGCTTAGGGGGTCGGGAAGATGAGACCCAGTACTTC. The rearrangement joins TRBV11-2 to TRBJ2-5; D may correspond to TRBD1 or TRBD2 (6 bases each). V lost 7 bases, J lost 5 bases, and 32 bases lay in between. Germline assignment: CDR1 SGHAT and CDR2 FQNNGV. The CDR3 runs to 19 residues.

This chain joins TRBV4-2 and TRBJ2-7, with 8 bases lining up with TRBD2. The length of the CDR3 is 15 residues. V was pared by 0 bases and J by 3 bases, with 4 bases of the junction left unmatched. From germline, CDR1 is LGHNA and CDR2 YNFKEQ. The CDR3 reads CASSQEPGGGYEQYF. CDR3 bases: TGTGCCAGCAGCCAAGAACCGGGAGGGGGCTACGAGCAGTACTTC.

The chain couples TRBV6-4 to TRBJ1-2; TRBD1 aligns across 8 bases. Germline V lookup: CDR1 MRHNA, CDR2 SNTAGT. J lost 6 bases, V lost 0 bases, and 9 bases had no gene match. The CDR3 spans 16 residues. The CDR3 sequence: CASSDSPRGRVNGYTF. The CDR3 DNA follows: TGTGCCAGCAGTGACTCTCCCAGGGGGCGCGTAAATGGCTACACCTTC.